This T cell receptor (beta chain) was recorded in a study of OX40 agonist ivuxolimab in advanced cancers. Some clones are missing from TCRdb's copy, which holds only in-frame ones; the method was immunoSEQ multiplex PCR. The sample holds tens of thousands of clones; just under 80% are singletons and the top ten take around 5%. The CDR3 runs to 12 residues. The germline CDR1 and CDR2 sequences are MNHEY and SVGAGI. V lost 7 bases and J 5 bases, leaving 11 bases between the germline ends. Patients with a history of autoimmune disease or on systemic immunosuppression were excluded. The chain links TRBV6-5 to TRBJ1-1; D is unresolved. This sequence was found in an adult with an advanced solid tumor such as melanoma, head and neck, liver or kidney cancer. This specimen consisted of CD4+ or CD8+ T cells sorted from blood, obtained in a trial of the OX40 agonist ivuxolimab. CDR3 sequence (DNA): TGTGCCAGCAAACAAGGGAGGACTGAAGCTTTCTTT. It translates to CASKQGRTEAFF.